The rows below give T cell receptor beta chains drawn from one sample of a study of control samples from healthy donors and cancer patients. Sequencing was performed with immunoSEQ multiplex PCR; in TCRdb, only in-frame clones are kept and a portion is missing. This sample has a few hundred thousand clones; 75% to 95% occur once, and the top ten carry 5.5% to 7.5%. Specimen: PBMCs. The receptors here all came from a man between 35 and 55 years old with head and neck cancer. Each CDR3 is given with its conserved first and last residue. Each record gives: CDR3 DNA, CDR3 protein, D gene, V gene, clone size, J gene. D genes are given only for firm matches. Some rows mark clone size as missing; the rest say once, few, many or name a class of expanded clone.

CDR3 DNA: TGTGCCAGCAGCAGAAACGGGGGGGCGTCCGGGGAGCTGTTTTTT; CDR3 protein: CASSRNGGASGELFF; D gene: TRBD2; V gene: TRBV7-2; clone size: NA; J gene: TRBJ2-2
CDR3 DNA: TGTGCCAGCAGAGGGGACAGCATAACTAACTATGGCTACACCTTC; CDR3 protein: CASRGDSITNYGYTF; D gene: TRBD1; V gene: TRBV13; clone size: NA; J gene: TRBJ1-2
CDR3 DNA: TGTGCCAGCAGCTTTCGGACAGGGTTATACTACGAGCAGTACTTC; CDR3 protein: CASSFRTGLYYEQYF; D gene: TRBD1; V gene: TRBV11-2; clone size: NA; J gene: TRBJ2-7
CDR3 DNA: TGTGCCAGCAGTTTAGGGGACAGTCAAGAGACCCAGTACTTC; CDR3 protein: CASSLGDSQETQYF; D gene: TRBD1; V gene: TRBV27; clone size: once; J gene: TRBJ2-5
CDR3 DNA: TGCGCCAGCAGCCAAGGGACAGGGTTCACAGATACGCAGTATTTT; CDR3 protein: CASSQGTGFTDTQYF; D gene: TRBD1; V gene: TRBV4-3; clone size: NA; J gene: TRBJ2-3
CDR3 DNA: TGTGCCAGCAGACTCCCGGACAGGGACGAAAGCAACACTGAAGCTTTCTTT; CDR3 protein: CASRLPDRDESNTEAFF; D gene: TRBD1; V gene: TRBV25-1; clone size: NA; J gene: TRBJ1-1
CDR3 DNA: TGTGCCAGCAGTTCCCTAGCGGGATCTACCTTCAATGAGCAGTTCTTC; CDR3 protein: CASSSLAGSTFNEQFF; D gene: TRBD2; V gene: TRBV27; clone size: NA; J gene: TRBJ2-1
CDR3 DNA: TGTGCCAGCAGTTTTTCAGGGGCGGGGTACGAGCAGTACTTC; CDR3 protein: CASSFSGAGYEQYF; D gene: NA; V gene: TRBV28; clone size: NA; J gene: TRBJ2-7
CDR3 DNA: TGTGCCAGCAGCGTGGCGTTGGCCGATACGCAGTATTTT; CDR3 protein: CASSVALADTQYF; D gene: NA; V gene: TRBV9; clone size: once; J gene: TRBJ2-3
CDR3 DNA: TGTGCCAGCACCCGAGAGGGGTACACTGAAGCTTTCTTT; CDR3 protein: CASTREGYTEAFF; D gene: NA; V gene: TRBV7-2; clone size: NA; J gene: TRBJ1-1
CDR3 DNA: TGTGCCAGCAGTACGGGGACAGGGCGGGACGAGCAGTACTTC; CDR3 protein: CASSTGTGRDEQYF; D gene: TRBD1; V gene: TRBV6-5; clone size: NA; J gene: TRBJ2-7
CDR3 DNA: TGTGCCAGCAGCTCCGGGACTGGGGGATACAATGAGCAGTTCTTC; CDR3 protein: CASSSGTGGYNEQFF; D gene: NA; V gene: TRBV5-4; clone size: NA; J gene: TRBJ2-1
CDR3 DNA: TGTGCCAGCAGCCCAGAAAACCTCCCCTATCCTGGAAACACCATATATTTT; CDR3 protein: CASSPENLPYPGNTIYF; D gene: NA; V gene: TRBV3-1/TRBV3-2; clone size: NA; J gene: TRBJ1-3
CDR3 DNA: TGTGCCAGCAGACTGGGACAGACGAACACCGGGGAGCTGTTTTTT; CDR3 protein: CASRLGQTNTGELFF; D gene: TRBD1; V gene: TRBV5-4; clone size: NA; J gene: TRBJ2-2
CDR3 DNA: TGTGCCAGCAGCCAAGGGGCTGTAGCGGGGGCAGATACGCAGTATTTT; CDR3 protein: CASSQGAVAGADTQYF; D gene: TRBD2; V gene: TRBV4-2; clone size: NA; J gene: TRBJ2-3
CDR3 DNA: TGTGCCAGCAGCCTACAGGGGACCTATGGCTACACCTTC; CDR3 protein: CASSLQGTYGYTF; D gene: TRBD1; V gene: TRBV11-1; clone size: NA; J gene: TRBJ1-2
CDR3 DNA: TGTGCCAGCAGTTTAGCGCTAGCGGGACTCACCGGGGAGCTGTTTTTT; CDR3 protein: CASSLALAGLTGELFF; D gene: TRBD2; V gene: TRBV27; clone size: NA; J gene: TRBJ2-2
CDR3 DNA: TGTGCCACCAGCCTCCTAGCCAATCAAAACAATGAGCAGTTCTTC; CDR3 protein: CATSLLANQNNEQFF; D gene: NA; V gene: TRBV15; clone size: NA; J gene: TRBJ2-1
CDR3 DNA: TGCAGCGGGGGACAAGGGCGCGATCAGCCCCAGCATTTT; CDR3 protein: CSGGQGRDQPQHF; D gene: NA; V gene: TRBV29-1; clone size: few; J gene: TRBJ1-5
CDR3 DNA: TGTGCCAGCAGACAGGGGGGAGGCGAGCAGTACTTC; CDR3 protein: CASRQGGGEQYF; D gene: TRBD1; V gene: TRBV7-9; clone size: NA; J gene: TRBJ2-7
CDR3 DNA: TGTGCCAGCAGTGAACCGGGACAGGTTAATGAAAAACTGTTTTTT; CDR3 protein: CASSEPGQVNEKLFF; D gene: TRBD1; V gene: TRBV25-1; clone size: NA; J gene: TRBJ1-4
CDR3 DNA: TGTGCCAGCAGCTTAATCGAGGGTCTTCGGACACTGAACAATGAGCAGTTCTTC; CDR3 protein: CASSLIEGLRTLNNEQFF; D gene: NA; V gene: TRBV11-2; clone size: NA; J gene: TRBJ2-1
CDR3 DNA: TGTGCCAGCAGTACCCGGACAGGGGCAGGTTACGAGCAGTACTTC; CDR3 protein: CASSTRTGAGYEQYF; D gene: TRBD1; V gene: TRBV6-5; clone size: NA; J gene: TRBJ2-7
CDR3 DNA: TGTGCCAGCAGCGGGGGCTTGGCAGGGAACACCGGGGAGCTGTTTTTT; CDR3 protein: CASSGGLAGNTGELFF; D gene: NA; V gene: TRBV3-1/TRBV3-2; clone size: NA; J gene: TRBJ2-2
CDR3 DNA: TGTGCCAGCAGCCGGAGGGGAACGAACTATGGCTACACCTTC; CDR3 protein: CASSRRGTNYGYTF; D gene: NA; V gene: TRBV5-4; clone size: once; J gene: TRBJ1-2
CDR3 DNA: TGTGCCAGCAGCTGGGACAGGGCTAGCTCCTACGAGCAGTACTTC; CDR3 protein: CASSWDRASSYEQYF; D gene: TRBD1; V gene: TRBV7-9; clone size: NA; J gene: TRBJ2-7
CDR3 DNA: TGCGCCAGCAGCCAAGCTGGACAGGGAAACACTGAAGCTTTCTTT; CDR3 protein: CASSQAGQGNTEAFF; D gene: TRBD1; V gene: TRBV5-1; clone size: NA; J gene: TRBJ1-1
CDR3 DNA: TGTGCCAGCTCTCCCAGGGAGGTCCGCGAGACCCAGTACTTC; CDR3 protein: CASSPREVRETQYF; D gene: NA; V gene: TRBV18; clone size: NA; J gene: TRBJ2-5
CDR3 DNA: TGTGCCAGCAGCTTAGGGAGAAACTATGGCTACACCTTC; CDR3 protein: CASSLGRNYGYTF; D gene: NA; V gene: TRBV7-3; clone size: NA; J gene: TRBJ1-2
CDR3 DNA: TGCGCCAGCAGCCATCAAGACAGGGAAAACATTCAGTACTTC; CDR3 protein: CASSHQDRENIQYF; D gene: TRBD1; V gene: TRBV4-1; clone size: NA; J gene: TRBJ2-4
CDR3 DNA: TGTGCCAGCAGTCTGTACCAGGGAGGTAGGCAGCCCCAGCATTTT; CDR3 protein: CASSLYQGGRQPQHF; D gene: NA; V gene: TRBV6-5; clone size: NA; J gene: TRBJ1-5
CDR3 DNA: TGTGCCAGCAGTCAGGGTTCTGGAAACACCATATATTTT; CDR3 protein: CASSQGSGNTIYF; D gene: NA; V gene: TRBV28; clone size: NA; J gene: TRBJ1-3
CDR3 DNA: TGTGCCAGCAGTCCTAGTCCGGGACCACGCTCTGGGGCCAACGTCCTGACTTTC; CDR3 protein: CASSPSPGPRSGANVLTF; D gene: NA; V gene: TRBV7-9; clone size: NA; J gene: TRBJ2-6
CDR3 DNA: TGCAGCGTTGAAAAGACCCTTTTGGGGAATGAGCAGTTCTTC; CDR3 protein: CSVEKTLLGNEQFF; D gene: NA; V gene: TRBV29-1; clone size: NA; J gene: TRBJ2-1
CDR3 DNA: TGTGCCAGCAGTTCCCCGGGGAACTCCTACAATGAGCAGTTCTTC; CDR3 protein: CASSSPGNSYNEQFF; D gene: NA; V gene: TRBV6-5; clone size: NA; J gene: TRBJ2-1
CDR3 DNA: TGTGCCAGCAGTTCCCCCGGGACTAGCGGTCATGAGCAGTTCTTC; CDR3 protein: CASSSPGTSGHEQFF; D gene: TRBD2; V gene: TRBV28; clone size: once; J gene: TRBJ2-1
CDR3 DNA: TGTGCCAGCAGCCCAAGGGGCGGACCCTACAATGAGCAGTTCTTC; CDR3 protein: CASSPRGGPYNEQFF; D gene: NA; V gene: TRBV7-9; clone size: NA; J gene: TRBJ2-1
CDR3 DNA: TGTGCCAGCAGCTTAGCGCCGGACGGGGGTGGCTACACCTTC; CDR3 protein: CASSLAPDGGGYTF; D gene: NA; V gene: TRBV7-2; clone size: few; J gene: TRBJ1-2
CDR3 DNA: TGTGCCTGGAGTAGCGGGAGGTCCTACGAGCAGTACTTC; CDR3 protein: CAWSSGRSYEQYF; D gene: TRBD2; V gene: TRBV30; clone size: NA; J gene: TRBJ2-7
CDR3 DNA: TGTGCCAGTAACAGGCGAGGATACGAGCAGTACTTC; CDR3 protein: CASNRRGYEQYF; D gene: NA; V gene: TRBV19; clone size: NA; J gene: TRBJ2-7
CDR3 DNA: TGTGCCAGTAGTACTACCTTTACAGGGGCGTATGGCTACACCTTC; CDR3 protein: CASSTTFTGAYGYTF; D gene: TRBD1; V gene: TRBV19; clone size: NA; J gene: TRBJ1-2
CDR3 DNA: TGTGCCAGCAGCCAGGCTTTAGAGACCCAGTACTTC; CDR3 protein: CASSQALETQYF; D gene: NA; V gene: TRBV16; clone size: NA; J gene: TRBJ2-5
CDR3 DNA: TGTGCCAGCAGCCAAGAAGGTCCGGGTGGCCCCGATGAAAAACTGTTTTTT; CDR3 protein: CASSQEGPGGPDEKLFF; D gene: NA; V gene: TRBV4-2; clone size: NA; J gene: TRBJ1-4
CDR3 DNA: TGTGCCAGCAGCGTAGCTAGAACAGGGAGTGTTTCTGGAAACACCATATATTTT; CDR3 protein: CASSVARTGSVSGNTIYF; D gene: NA; V gene: TRBV9; clone size: NA; J gene: TRBJ1-3
CDR3 DNA: TGTGCCAGCAGTTTAATAGGGTGGAACACTGAAGCTTTCTTT; CDR3 protein: CASSLIGWNTEAFF; D gene: NA; V gene: TRBV28; clone size: NA; J gene: TRBJ1-1
CDR3 DNA: TGTGCCACCAGGGGGCAAGAGACCCAGTACTTC; CDR3 protein: CATRGQETQYF; D gene: NA; V gene: TRBV15; clone size: NA; J gene: TRBJ2-5
CDR3 DNA: TGTGCCAGCAGTGAGAGAGGATATGGCTACACCTTC; CDR3 protein: CASSERGYGYTF; D gene: NA; V gene: TRBV27; clone size: NA; J gene: TRBJ1-2
CDR3 DNA: TGTGCCAGCAGTTTGGACAGCAAACTGTTTTTT; CDR3 protein: CASSLDSKLFF; D gene: NA; V gene: TRBV6-6; clone size: NA; J gene: TRBJ1-4
CDR3 DNA: TGTGCCAGCTCACCACCTCACGGGGGGACAGGGGCGACTATAACGAACACCGGGGAGCTGTTTTTT; CDR3 protein: CASSPPHGGTGATITNTGELFF; D gene: TRBD1; V gene: TRBV18; clone size: NA; J gene: TRBJ2-2
CDR3 DNA: TGTGCCAGCAGCAAAGAGGGGGACAAGCCCGAGCAGTACTTC; CDR3 protein: CASSKEGDKPEQYF; D gene: NA; V gene: TRBV21-1; clone size: NA; J gene: TRBJ2-7